The source of this T cell receptor beta chain is a study of blood T cell repertoires in COVID-19. Study details: T cells, B-cell-depleted T cells, or PBMCs provided the cDNA or gDNA that served as material.

TCRdb's table, derived via immunoSEQ multiplex PCR, lists solely in-frame clones and lacks some. The table lists approximately 70,000 clones, about nine tenths of them singletons. The sequence came from a man between 65 and 79 years old with active or convalescent COVID-19. The sequenced sample consisted of peripheral blood.

The CDR3 spells CASRDRDRYAGAGELFF. The CDR3 coding sequence is TGTGCCAGTAGAGATCGGGACCGATATGCGGGGGCCGGGGAGCTGTTTTTT. The chain is built from TRBV19 and TRBJ2-2, with 7 positions matching TRBD2. The length of the CDR3 is 17 residues. The junction had 16 bases not matched to a gene; V was cut back by 6 bases and J by 6 bases. Looked up from germline, CDR1 is LNHDA and CDR2 is SQIVND (reference sequence).